Below, 23 T cell receptor beta chains from the same sample are listed, as sequenced in a study of cytomegalovirus exposure and HLA in healthy donors. Vbeta (60) and Jbeta (13) primers were used in the PCR. TCRdb's copy holds only in-frame clones and misses some; the assay was immunoSEQ multiplex PCR. Found here are over 65,000 clones, less than 80% of them singletons; the top ten hold 7% to 8.5%. Sequencing was done on a sample of PBMCs. Receptors were obtained from a woman aged 40 to 50 in good health and CMV-seronegative.

The chain is built from TRBV11-3 and TRBJ2-3; TRBD2 agrees at 7 bases. Looked up from germline, CDR1 is SGHNT and CDR2 is YENEEA. Trimming took 4 bases from V and 3 from J; bases not matched to a gene: 7. This CDR3 comprises 15 residues. The CDR3 DNA reads as TGTGCCAGCAGCTCCGGTGACGGGAGGACAGATACGCAGTATTTT. It translates to CASSSGDGRTDTQYF.

This clone was detected a few times. The V and J genes are TRBV30 and TRBJ1-4; tentative D call: TRBD1 (5 bases). Germline V gene data show CDR1 as GTSNPN and CDR2 as SVGIG (reference sequence). V was cut by 3 bases and J by 8 bases, with 10 bases left in between. CDR3 length equals 12 residues. As DNA, the CDR3 is TGTGCCTGGAGCAAGGGGAGGGAAAAACTGTTTTTT. Protein sequence: CAWSKGREKLFF.

The J gene is TRBJ2-1, the V gene TRBV14; TRBD1 agrees at 9 bases. Trimming removed 0 bases from V and 7 bases from J; junction bases left unmatched: 19. Germline CDR1 SGHDN, CDR2 FVKESK. The CDR3 loop spans 20 amino acids. The CDR3 loop is CASSQDISGGQGGLRNEQFF. The CDR3 region has the DNA TGTGCCAGCAGCCAAGATATATCTGGGGGACAGGGAGGACTCCGGAATGAGCAGTTCTTC.

The chain has TRBV6-1 and TRBJ1-1; D ambiguous. The V end lost 6 bases, the J end lost 1 base, and 12 bases lay between the germline ends. CDR3 length: 14 residues. Germline values: CDR1 MNHNS, CDR2 SASEGT. CDR3 in DNA: TGTGCCAGCAGAATCGTAGTACCGAACACTGAAGCTTTCTTT. Translation: CASRIVVPNTEAFF.

V gene TRBV6-5 combines with J gene TRBJ2-7; 8 nucleotides match TRBD1. From germline, CDR1 is MNHEY and CDR2 SVGAGI. Trimming removed 0 bases from V and 3 bases from J; junction bases left unmatched: 7. The CDR3 contains 16 residues. DNA of the CDR3: TGTGCCAGCAGTTACTCGATGTTAGGACAGGGCTACGAGCAGTACTTC. This codes for CASSYSMLGQGYEQYF.

Only a few counts were recorded for this clone. This rearrangement joins TRBV5-1 to TRBJ2-5; TRBD2 agrees at 7 bases. The CDR3 length is 13 residues. The germline CDR1 and CDR2 sequences are SGHRS and YFSETQ. V lost 4 bases, J lost 3 bases, and 3 bases stayed unmatched. The CDR3 DNA sequence: TGCGCCAGCAGCCCCCGGGGGGAAGAGACCCAGTACTTC. Amino acid sequence: CASSPRGEETQYF.

The chain couples TRBV14 to TRBJ1-5, with 8 bases aligning to TRBD1. The V and J ends lost 6 bases and 6 bases, in that order; junction bases with no gene match: 7. The germline gives CDR1 SGHDN, CDR2 FVKESK. This CDR3 has 14 residues. The CDR3 here is CASSPGGAVQPQHF. CDR3 sequence (DNA): TGTGCCAGCAGTCCAGGGGGCGCGGTTCAGCCCCAGCATTTT. The full variable domain, in which reference TRBV14 and TRBJ1-5 provide the parts outside the CDR3, is EAGVTQFPSHSVIEKGQTVTLRCDPISGHDNLYWYRRVMGKEIKFLLHFVKESKQDESGMPNNRFLAERTGGTYSTLKVQPAELEDSGVYFCASSPGGAVQPQHFGDGTRLSIL.

The chain employs TRBV7-8 and TRBJ1-1, with TRBD1 matching 8 bases. The CDR3 spans 16 residues. The trim removed 5 bases at V and 11 bases at J, leaving 19 bases unmatched. Germline V gene data show CDR1 as SGHVS and CDR2 as FQNEAQ. In nucleotides, the CDR3 is TGTGCCAGCAGCCTAGTTTTTAGACAGGGGCTTCCTGGTGCTTTCTTT. It yields the protein CASSLVFRQGLPGAFF.

Here the CDR3 DNA reads TGTGCCTGGAGCGCCGCTAGCGGGTACAATGAGCAGTTCTTC. The encoded protein is CAWSAASGYNEQFF. V is TRBV30 and J is TRBJ2-1, with 8 bases lining up with TRBD2. The CDR3 covers 14 residues. Germline V lookup: CDR1 GTSNPN, CDR2 SVGIG (reference sequence). Germline trimming cut 3 bases from V and 4 bases from J; bases unmatched to any gene: 5.

This clone was recorded a few times. V usage is TRBV5-1 and J usage is TRBJ2-7; D is unclear. The V gene lost 5 bases and the J gene lost 2 bases, with 14 bases spanning the gap. Per germline, CDR1 SGHRS and CDR2 YFSETQ. The CDR3 runs 14 residues. CDR3 protein: CASRRSSDTYEQYF. In DNA form, the CDR3 reads TGCGCCAGCAGGAGGTCTTCCGATACCTACGAGCAGTACTTC.

V is TRBV5-6 and J is TRBJ2-5, with 9 bases fitting TRBD1. Germline assignment: CDR1 SGHDT and CDR2 YYEEEE. J lost 7 bases, V lost 4 bases, and 5 bases had no gene match. The CDR3 covers 13 residues. In DNA, the CDR3 is TGTGCCAGCAGCCTGGGACAGGGACGGACCCAGTACTTC. This sequence encodes CASSLGQGRTQYF.

This clone was detected only a few times. The chain is built from TRBV28 and TRBJ1-5; 7 bases are a match to TRBD1. With V trimmed by 2 bases and J by 6 bases, 7 bases remained unmatched. There are 15 residues in the CDR3. Germline loops: CDR1 MDHEN, CDR2 SYDVKM. DNA for the CDR3: TGTGCCAGCAGTTTAGCAGGGGGAGATTTTCAGCCCCAGCATTTT. Its protein product is CASSLAGGDFQPQHF.

The rearrangement uses TRBV6-5 and TRBJ1-6; D remains unclear. The V gene's germline CDR1 is MNHEY and CDR2 SVGAGI. Trimming stripped 5 bases from V and 7 bases from J, with 15 bases between. The CDR3 loop spans 15 amino acids. CDR3 in amino acids: CASSPPSAYNSPLHF. For the CDR3, the DNA is TGTGCCAGCAGTCCCCCCTCAGCGTACAATTCACCCCTCCACTTT.

This chain connects TRBV10-1 to TRBJ2-1, with D unclear. The CDR3 length is 17 residues. The V gene lost 0 bases and the J gene lost 1 base, with 13 bases spanning the gap. Per germline, CDR1 WNHNN and CDR2 SYGVQD (reference sequence). The CDR3 here is CASSESVLVTSYNEQFF. CDR3 DNA: TGCGCCAGCAGTGAGTCGGTGCTAGTGACGTCCTACAATGAGCAGTTCTTC.

The gene calls are TRBV27 and TRBJ2-5; 7 positions match TRBD1. CDR1 is MNHEY and CDR2 is SMNVEV in the germline V gene (reference sequence). V lost 1 base to trimming and J lost 3 bases; unmatched junction nucleotides: 2. The CDR3 contains 14 residues. CDR3 sequence reads: CASSLWGTEETQYF. The CDR3 DNA is TGTGCCAGCAGTTTATGGGGGACAGAAGAGACCCAGTACTTC.

V is TRBV11-2 and J is TRBJ2-7, with D maybe TRBD2 (6 bases). Trimming took off 3 bases at V and 7 bases at J, with 28 bases between the two ends. The CDR3 runs to 18 residues. CDR1 is SGHAT and CDR2 is FQNNGV in the germline V gene. CDR3 region: CASSFPWFRELRWGEQYF. The CDR3 coding sequence is TGTGCCAGCAGCTTCCCCTGGTTTCGGGAGCTTAGATGGGGGGAGCAGTACTTC. Combining the CDR3 with reference TRBV11-2 and TRBJ2-7 gives the whole variable domain EAGVAQSPRYKIIEKRQSVAFWCNPISGHATLYWYQQILGQGPKLLIQFQNNGVVDDSQLPKDRFSAERLKGVDSTLKIQPAKLEDSAVYLCASSFPWFRELRWGEQYFGPGTRLTVT.

The chain employs TRBV14 and TRBJ1-1; no clear D gene. Trimming shortened V by 0 bases and J by 5 bases, and 7 bases separated the two germline ends. The CDR3 contains 13 residues. Looked up from germline, CDR1 is SGHDN and CDR2 is FVKESK. CDR3 residues: CASSQDATTEAFF. CDR3 coding DNA: TGTGCCAGCAGCCAAGATGCAACTACTGAAGCTTTCTTT.

CDR3 sequence: CATSINRENTEAFF. As DNA, the CDR3 is TGTGCCACCAGCATTAACAGGGAGAACACTGAAGCTTTCTTT. The gene calls are TRBV15 and TRBJ1-1, with D maybe TRBD1 (6 bases). The CDR3 is 14 amino acids. Trimming removed 4 bases at V and 1 base at J, with 10 bases between. Per the germline V gene, CDR1 is LNHNV and CDR2 is YYDKDF (reference sequence).

The CDR3 region has the DNA TGTGCCAGCAGTTTATGGGGACAGGGGCCCACTGAAGCTTTCTTT. Translation: CASSLWGQGPTEAFF. The chain has TRBV27 and TRBJ1-1, with 10 nucleotides matching TRBD1. After removal of 1 base from V and 4 bases from J, the junction contained 3 bases not matched to a gene. Germline V gene sequence: CDR1 MNHEY, CDR2 SMNVEV (reference sequence). The length of the CDR3 is 15 residues.

In this sample, this clone turned up once. The chain links TRBV5-1 to TRBJ2-7, with 11 nucleotides matching TRBD1. Trimming removed 4 bases from V and 3 bases from J; junction bases left unmatched: 6. The germline gives CDR1 SGHRS, CDR2 YFSETQ. This CDR3 is 15 amino acids long. The CDR3 DNA sequence: TGCGCCAGCAGCCAGGGAGGGACAGGGGGCTACGAGCAGTACTTC. It translates to CASSQGGTGGYEQYF.

In DNA, the CDR3 is TGTGCCTGGTCCCCAGGGAATGATTCACCCCTCCACTTT. The encoded protein is CAWSPGNDSPLHF. The chain uses TRBV30 and TRBJ1-6; a possible D gene is TRBD1 (5 bases). CDR1 is GTSNPN and CDR2 is SVGIG in the germline V gene (reference sequence). Trimming left V 5 bases short and J 8 bases short, with 13 bases between. The CDR3 length is 13 residues.

This clone has just one count. This rearrangement joins TRBV7-3 to TRBJ1-6, with D possibly matching TRBD1 (6 bases). Germline V gives CDR1 SGHTA, CDR2 FQGTGA. V lost 3 bases and J 8 bases, leaving 11 bases between the germline ends. The CDR3 covers 14 residues. The CDR3 DNA reads as TGTGCCAGCAGCTTTGGGGGGGCCGATTCACCCCTCCACTTT. Protein product: CASSFGGADSPLHF.

CDR3 protein: CASSGRTSGDTQYF. DNA of the CDR3: TGTGCCAGCAGCGGAAGGACTAGCGGAGATACGCAGTATTTT. The gene calls are TRBV9 and TRBJ2-3; 10 positions agree with TRBD2. V trimming: 3 bases; J trimming: 5 bases; junction bases outside the gene matches: 3. Germline CDR1 reads SGDLS; CDR2 reads YYNGEE. CDR3 length: 14 residues. Together with reference TRBV9 and TRBJ2-3, the CDR3 gives the full variable domain: DSGVTQTPKHLITATGQRVTLRCSPRSGDLSVYWYQQSLDQGLQFLIQYYNGEERAKGNILERFSAQQFPDLHSELNLSSLELGDSALYFCASSGRTSGDTQYFGPGTRLTVL.